The 26 T cell receptor beta chains below were found in one sample sequenced in a study of cytomegalovirus exposure and HLA in healthy donors. Assay used: immunoSEQ multiplex PCR; TCRdb lists only in-frame clones, some missing. The sample carries about 240,000 clones, around 88% recorded once. The sequenced sample was PBMCs. Receptors originate from a woman aged 30 to 39 in good health and CMV-seropositive.

The J gene is TRBJ1-2, the V gene TRBV4-1; possible D gene TRBD1, 6 bases. The germline gives CDR1 MGHRA, CDR2 YSYEKL. This CDR3 spans 15 amino acids. V lost 4 bases to trimming and J lost 7 bases, with 19 bases between them. CDR3 sequence (DNA): TGCGCCAGCAGCCTACTACAGGGTATACCGGTTGGCTACACCTTC. It translates to CASSLLQGIPVGYTF.

The sample holds a few counts of this clone. The chain has TRBV12-5 and TRBJ2-1; no clear D gene. The CDR3 covers 13 residues. Trimming pared 3 bases from V and 7 bases from J, leaving 10 bases between. Germline CDR1 is LGHNT and CDR2 is FRNRAP. The CDR3 DNA sequence: TGTGCTAGTGGTTTCGACTCGTTGAATGAGCAGTTCTTC. It codes for CASGFDSLNEQFF.

The chain recombines TRBV11-3 with TRBJ2-1, with 11 bases fitting TRBD1. The J segment lost 6 bases and the V segment lost 6 bases, leaving 7 bases of the junction unmatched. From germline, CDR1 is SGHNT and CDR2 YENEEA. This CDR3 is 15 amino acids long. The CDR3 region is CASSRPGQGVNEQFF. The CDR3 DNA reads TGTGCCAGCAGTCGTCCGGGACAGGGGGTCAATGAGCAGTTCTTC.

This chain joins TRBV4-1 and TRBJ2-3; D is unclear. V lost 0 bases and J lost 4, with 8 bases in between. Germline CDR1 reads MGHRA; CDR2 reads YSYEKL. This CDR3 comprises 14 residues. The CDR3, as DNA: TGCGCCAGCAGCCAAGAGCGTGTTTCAGATACGCAGTATTTT. Its protein is CASSQERVSDTQYF.

V gene TRBV28 combines with J gene TRBJ2-1, with TRBD2 identical over 10 bases. Germline V gene lookup returns CDR1 MDHEN and CDR2 SYDVKM. J lost 1 base, V lost 4 bases, and 10 bases had no gene match. CDR3 length equals 18 residues. CDR3 in amino acids: CASSSLYGTSVSYNEQFF. Here the CDR3 DNA reads TGTGCCAGCAGTTCTCTCTACGGGACTAGCGTTTCCTACAATGAGCAGTTCTTC.

This clone occurred once. The CDR3 region is CAIRYHLESYNEQFF. CDR3 nucleotide sequence: TGTGCCATCAGGTATCACTTAGAATCCTACAATGAGCAGTTCTTC. The gene calls are TRBV10-3 and TRBJ2-1; D not resolved. V shed 6 bases and J shed 1 base, with 13 bases lying between them. CDR3 length: 15 amino acids. Germline CDR1 is ENHRY and CDR2 is SYGVKD.

The rearrangement uses TRBV7-9 and TRBJ2-7, with D possibly matching TRBD1 (5 bases). The CDR3 loop spans 14 amino acids. Per germline, CDR1 SEHNR and CDR2 FQNEAQ (reference sequence). V lost 1 base and J lost 6, with 13 bases in between. CDR3 DNA: TGTGCCAGCAGCTTAGGGGGCTTAGGGATCGAGCAGTACTTC. Translating it yields CASSLGGLGIEQYF.

The genes are TRBV5-1 and TRBJ2-7; TRBD1 aligns across 7 bases. Germline assignment: CDR1 SGHRS and CDR2 YFSETQ. Germline trimming cut 2 bases from V and 1 base from J; bases unmatched to any gene: 9. The CDR3 runs 16 residues. The CDR3 nucleotides are TGCGCCAGCAGCTTTAGCGCAGGGGGTGGATCCTACGAGCAGTACTTC. It is translated as CASSFSAGGGSYEQYF.

The gene calls are TRBV7-8 and TRBJ1-4, with D perhaps TRBD1 (6 bases). Germline V gene sequence: CDR1 SGHVS, CDR2 FQNEAQ. Trimming pared 2 bases from V and 1 base from J, leaving 8 bases between. The CDR3 has 15 residues. The chain's CDR3 is CASSLNRETNEKLFF. CDR3 coding DNA: TGTGCCAGCAGCTTAAACAGGGAAACTAATGAAAAACTGTTTTTT.

The chain links TRBV2 to TRBJ2-2, with TRBD2 matching 10 bases. Germline V lookup: CDR1 SNHLY, CDR2 FYNNEI. The CDR3 totals 18 residues. V was clipped by 7 bases and J by 1 base; unmatched bases: 12. This CDR3 reads CASIGRSGRAKNTGELFF. Written as DNA, the CDR3 is TGTGCCAGCATAGGGAGAAGCGGGAGGGCGAAGAACACCGGGGAGCTGTTTTTT. Together with reference TRBV2 and TRBJ2-2, the CDR3 gives the full variable domain: EPEVTQTPSHQVTQMGQEVILRCVPISNHLYFYWYRQILGQKVEFLVSFYNNEISEKSEIFDDQFSVERPDGSNFTLKIRSTKLEDSAMYFCASIGRSGRAKNTGELFFGEGSRLTVL.

The chain links TRBV15 to TRBJ1-3; D remains unclear. The CDR3 has 16 amino acids. V was clipped by 3 bases and J by 2 bases, with 14 bases between them. Germline CDR1 and CDR2: LNHNV and YYDKDF (reference sequence). CDR3 protein: CATSRILTVTGNTIYF. For the CDR3, the DNA is TGTGCCACCAGCAGGATACTCACAGTTACTGGAAACACCATATATTTT.

J is TRBJ1-4 and V is TRBV28, with no clear D. This CDR3 is built from 14 residues. Germline CDR1 reads MDHEN; CDR2 reads SYDVKM. Trimming left V 4 bases short and J 8 bases short, with 14 bases between. This chain's CDR3 is CASSWVPPREKLFF. DNA of the CDR3: TGTGCCAGCAGTTGGGTCCCTCCGCGGGAAAAACTGTTTTTT.

The V and J genes are TRBV27 and TRBJ2-7; 7 bases align to TRBD2. The CDR3 runs to 13 residues. CDR1 is MNHEY, CDR2 SMNVEV, per germline (reference sequence). Losses at the gene ends were 4 bases for V and 4 bases for J; bases not matched to a gene: 4. CDR3 nucleotides: TGTGCCAGCAGTTGGGGGAGGGGTTACGAGCAGTACTTC. Translating it yields CASSWGRGYEQYF.

The chain joins TRBV27 to TRBJ1-2; D is possibly TRBD1 (5 bases). Germline CDR1 is MNHEY and CDR2 is SMNVEV (reference sequence). Trimming removed 1 base at V and 8 bases at J, with 11 bases between. The CDR3 has 13 residues. The CDR3 reads CASSLYGGGGYTF. CDR3 nucleotide sequence: TGTGCCAGCAGTTTATATGGGGGGGGAGGCTACACCTTC.

The chain employs TRBV27 and TRBJ2-7; 7 bases line up with TRBD1. Germline V gives CDR1 MNHEY, CDR2 SMNVEV (reference sequence). CDR3 length: 14 residues. V lost 8 bases, J lost 1 base, and 8 bases stayed unmatched. The CDR3: CASSKGASSYEQYF. DNA of the CDR3: TGTGCCAGCTCTAAGGGGGCCTCTTCCTACGAGCAGTACTTC.

The CDR3 protein is CASSSTDRAGANVLTF. The CDR3 nucleotides read TGTGCCAGCAGCTCCACCGACAGGGCAGGGGCCAACGTCCTGACTTTC. The chain carries TRBV13 and TRBJ2-6, with 7 bases lining up with TRBD1. This CDR3 has 16 amino acids. CDR1 PRHDT and CDR2 FYEKMQ come from the germline V gene (reference sequence). V lost 4 bases and J lost 4; bases outside the gene matches: 7. The full variable domain, in which reference TRBV13 and TRBJ2-6 provide the parts outside the CDR3, is AAGVIQSPRHLIKEKRETATLKCYPIPRHDTVYWYQQGPGQDPQFLISFYEKMQSDKGSIPDRFSAQQFSDYHSELNMSSLELGDSALYFCASSSTDRAGANVLTFGAGSRLTVL.

The chain couples TRBV27 to TRBJ2-7, with D maybe TRBD1 (5 bases). Germline CDR1 reads MNHEY; CDR2 reads SMNVEV (reference sequence). Trimming pared 1 base from V and 2 bases from J, leaving 9 bases between. The CDR3 spans 14 residues. In nucleotides, the CDR3 is TGTGCCAGCAGTTTATTCACAGGTACCTACGAGCAGTACTTC. This sequence encodes CASSLFTGTYEQYF.

The chain links TRBV19 to TRBJ2-2, with D perhaps matching TRBD1 (6 bases). In germline, CDR1 is LNHDA, CDR2 SQIVND (reference sequence). The CDR3 has 15 residues. The germline V and J ends were trimmed by 6 bases and 1 base, with 12 bases remaining between them. The CDR3 nucleotides are TGTGCCAGTAGGACCCAGACAGGGAACACCGGGGAGCTGTTTTTT. This gives the protein CASRTQTGNTGELFF.

This clone was picked up one time. The chain combines TRBV27 with TRBJ2-1; D is possibly TRBD1 (6 bases). This CDR3 comprises 13 residues. Looked up from germline, CDR1 is MNHEY and CDR2 is SMNVEV (reference sequence). V lost 8 bases and J lost 10, with 18 bases in between. CDR3 loop: CASGVDSSLEQFF. CDR3 DNA: TGTGCCAGCGGGGTGGACAGTTCGTTGGAGCAGTTCTTC.

This rearrangement joins TRBV7-6 to TRBJ2-5, with 7 bases identical to TRBD1. CDR3 length: 16 amino acids. Per the germline V gene, CDR1 is SGHVS and CDR2 is FNYEAQ. Unmatched junction bases numbered 12, after V lost 5 bases and J lost 3 bases. The DNA of the CDR3 is TGTGCCAGCAGCACCCGAGGGACAGTCCCAGAAGAGACCCAGTACTTC. Translation: CASSTRGTVPEETQYF.

The J gene is TRBJ2-7, the V gene TRBV27; possibly TRBD2 for D (6 bases). CDR3 length equals 12 residues. CDR1 and CDR2 from the germline V gene are MNHEY and SMNVEV (reference sequence). V shed 7 bases and J shed 3 bases, with 10 bases lying between them. CDR3 bases: TGTGCCAGCAAGGGACTGGGCTACGAGCAGTACTTC. Protein sequence: CASKGLGYEQYF.

This chain uses TRBV5-1 with TRBJ1-1, with 7 bases identical to TRBD1. The CDR3 loop spans 17 amino acids. Germline V gene sequence: CDR1 SGHRS, CDR2 YFSETQ. V dropped 3 bases and J dropped 5; count of bases not matched to a gene: 16. CDR3: CASSSMDRLYGETEAFF. Here the CDR3 DNA reads TGCGCCAGCAGCTCGATGGACAGGTTGTATGGCGAGACTGAAGCTTTCTTT. Full variable domain (remainder filled in from reference TRBV5-1 and TRBJ1-1): KAGVTQTPRYLIKTRGQQVTLSCSPISGHRSVSWYQQTPGQGLQFLFEYFSETQRNKGNFPGRFSGRQFSNSRSEMNVSTLELGDSALYLCASSSMDRLYGETEAFFGQGTRLTVV.

The CDR3 loop is CASSQETARSNQPQHF. CDR3 nucleotides: TGTGCCAGCTCACAGGAGACGGCGAGGAGCAATCAGCCCCAGCATTTT. The rearrangement links TRBV18 to TRBJ1-5, with D hard to call. Trimming left V 4 bases short and J 1 base short, with 14 bases between. The CDR3 contains 16 residues. CDR1 and CDR2 from the germline V gene are KGHSH and LQKENI.

The chain joins TRBV4-2 to TRBJ2-7; 12 bases fit TRBD2. From germline, CDR1 is LGHNA and CDR2 YNFKEQ. This CDR3 is built from 20 residues. The V and J ends lost 4 bases and 5 bases, in that order; junction bases with no gene match: 21. CDR3 sequence reads: CASSLRPASGGATSVHEQYF. CDR3 DNA: TGTGCCAGCAGCCTCCGACCGGCTAGCGGGGGGGCAACTTCCGTCCACGAGCAGTACTTC.

This rearrangement joins TRBV30 to TRBJ1-1; weak D call: TRBD1 (5 bases). Germline CDR1 and CDR2: GTSNPN and SVGIG (reference sequence). V was pared by 5 bases and J by 1 base, with 11 bases between. This CDR3 is built from 13 residues. In DNA, the CDR3 is TGTGCCTGGCGTAGGGGATCGAACACTGAAGCTTTCTTT. Its translation is CAWRRGSNTEAFF.

The chain couples TRBV30 to TRBJ2-7; D gene uncertain. Looked up from germline, CDR1 is GTSNPN and CDR2 is SVGIG (reference sequence). CDR3 size: 13 residues. V was cut by 0 bases and J by 0 bases, with 6 bases left in between. In DNA form, the CDR3 reads TGTGCCTGGAGTGTACTACACTCCTACGAGCAGTACTTC. Its protein is CAWSVLHSYEQYF. The entire variable domain, with the rest obtained from reference TRBV30 and TRBJ2-7, is as follows: SQTIHQWPATLVQPVGSPLSLECTVEGTSNPNLYWYRQAAGRGLQLLFYSVGIGQISSEVPQNLSASRPQDRQFILSSKKLLLSDSGFYLCAWSVLHSYEQYFGPGTRLTVT.